What follows are 7 T cell receptor beta chains derived from one specimen sequenced in a study of blood T cell repertoires in COVID-19. The table came from immunoSEQ multiplex PCR; TCRdb's copy has only in-frame clones and leaves some out. Counted here are just under 65,000 clones, around 80% occurring once; the ten biggest clones make up roughly 6%. Input material: peripheral blood. These receptors originate from a human donor in a cohort sampled during active COVID-19.

This chain connects TRBV29-1 to TRBJ1-2; possible D gene TRBD1, 5 bases. Per germline, CDR1 SQVTM and CDR2 ANQGSEA. V was shortened by 5 bases and J by 4 bases, with 14 bases between the two germline ends. This CDR3 has 13 amino acids. Written as DNA, the CDR3 is TGCAGCGTTAACCCCGGAGGGGCCTATGGCTACACCTTC. Translating gives CSVNPGGAYGYTF.

In this sample, this clone turned up once. The gene calls are TRBV19 and TRBJ1-2; 10 nucleotides match TRBD1. V lost 1 base and J lost 3; bases outside the gene matches: 2. Germline CDR1 reads LNHDA; CDR2 reads SQIVND (reference sequence). This CDR3 is built from 15 residues. CDR3 nucleotides: TGTGCCAGTAGTATAGGGGACAGGGGAGACTATGGCTACACCTTC. This encodes CASSIGDRGDYGYTF. Drawing the rest from reference TRBV19 and TRBJ1-2, the complete variable domain is DGGITQSPKYLFRKEGQNVTLSCEQNLNHDAMYWYRQDPGQGLRLIYYSQIVNDFQKGDIAEGYSVSREKKESFPLTVTSAQKNPTAFYLCASSIGDRGDYGYTFGSGTRLTVV.

The CDR3 loop reads CAARTGYTEAFF. The CDR3, as DNA: TGTGCCGCCCGGACGGGATACACTGAAGCTTTCTTT. The chain links TRBV5-4 to TRBJ1-1, with no clear D. From germline, CDR1 is SGHNT and CDR2 YYREEE (reference sequence). V was shortened by 10 bases and J by 3 bases, with 13 bases between the two germline ends. CDR3 length: 12 amino acids. The full variable domain, with the rest looked up from reference TRBV5-4 and TRBJ1-1, is ETGVTQSPTHLIKTRGQQVTLRCSSQSGHNTVSWYQQALGQGPQFIFQYYREEENGRGNFPPRFSGLQFPNYSSELNVNALELDDSALYLCAARTGYTEAFFGQGTRLTVV.

The chain carries TRBV4-2 and TRBJ2-3, with D possibly matching TRBD1 (6 bases). The V end was cut by 4 bases, the J end by 4 bases, with 12 bases between. CDR3 length: 14 residues. CDR1 is LGHNA and CDR2 is YNFKEQ in the germline V gene. The CDR3 is CASSLQGAADTQYF. CDR3 DNA sequence: TGTGCCAGCAGCCTACAGGGAGCCGCAGATACGCAGTATTTT.

This chain links TRBV30 with TRBJ1-5; no clear D gene. The CDR3 loop spans 13 amino acids. Trimming stripped 4 bases from V and 7 bases from J, with 14 bases between. Germline V gives CDR1 GTSNPN, CDR2 SVGIG (reference sequence). CDR3 bases: TGTGCCTGGACCCCACAGTCGGGGCAGCCCCAGCATTTT. It codes for CAWTPQSGQPQHF.

This clone has just a few counts. The chain uses TRBV21-1 and TRBJ2-1; the D call of TRBD2 is as the table states it, not checked on the DNA. TRBV21-1 is designated a pseudogene. The CDR3 has 16 amino acids. CDR3 amino acids: CASTSTSGSSYNEQFF. The CDR3, as DNA: TGTGCCAGCACCTCGACTAGCGGGAGCTCCTACAATGAGCAGTTCTTC.

This clone appeared a few times. This chain connects TRBV11-2 to TRBJ2-7; tentatively, D is TRBD2 (5 bases). The germline V gene has CDR1 SGHAT and CDR2 FQNNGV. This CDR3 is 11 amino acids long. V lost 5 bases to trimming and J lost 7 bases, with 9 bases between them. The CDR3: CASSQTGEQYF. CDR3 DNA: TGTGCCAGCAGCCAGACGGGGGAGCAGTACTTC.